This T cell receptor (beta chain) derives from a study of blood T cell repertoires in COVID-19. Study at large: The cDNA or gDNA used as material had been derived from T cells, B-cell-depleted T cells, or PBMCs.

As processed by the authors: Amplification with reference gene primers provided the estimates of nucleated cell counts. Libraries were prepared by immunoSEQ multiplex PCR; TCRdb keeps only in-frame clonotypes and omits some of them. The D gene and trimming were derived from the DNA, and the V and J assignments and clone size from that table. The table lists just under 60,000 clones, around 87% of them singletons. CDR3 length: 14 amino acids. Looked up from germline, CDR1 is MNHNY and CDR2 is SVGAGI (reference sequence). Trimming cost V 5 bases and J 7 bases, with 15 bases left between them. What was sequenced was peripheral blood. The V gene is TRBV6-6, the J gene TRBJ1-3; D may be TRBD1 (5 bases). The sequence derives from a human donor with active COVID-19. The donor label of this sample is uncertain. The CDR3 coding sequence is TGTGCCAGCAGTCCACAGGAAACTTGGAACACCATATATTTT. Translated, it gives CASSPQETWNTIYF.